This T cell receptor beta chain was sequenced during a study of blood T cell repertoires in COVID-19. Study-level background: PBMCs, B-cell-depleted T cells, or T cells provided the cDNA or gDNA that made up the material.

Germline V gene data show CDR1 as MDHEN and CDR2 as SYDVKM. V shed 6 bases, J shed 5 bases, and the junction held 5 bases outside the gene matches. The CDR3 consists of 14 residues. Assay: immunoSEQ multiplex PCR; the TCRdb copy retains only in-frame clones and omits some. The sample holds about 120,000 clones, roughly 91% seen once. This TCR was sampled from a man between 60 and 75 years old with COVID-19, enrolled during active disease. This rearrangement joins TRBV28 to TRBJ2-5, with TRBD2 matching 11 bases. Material for sequencing was peripheral blood. The CDR3 DNA sequence: TGTGCCAGCAGAGTAGCGGGGGGGAAGGAGACCCAGTACTTC. Translated: CASRVAGGKETQYF.